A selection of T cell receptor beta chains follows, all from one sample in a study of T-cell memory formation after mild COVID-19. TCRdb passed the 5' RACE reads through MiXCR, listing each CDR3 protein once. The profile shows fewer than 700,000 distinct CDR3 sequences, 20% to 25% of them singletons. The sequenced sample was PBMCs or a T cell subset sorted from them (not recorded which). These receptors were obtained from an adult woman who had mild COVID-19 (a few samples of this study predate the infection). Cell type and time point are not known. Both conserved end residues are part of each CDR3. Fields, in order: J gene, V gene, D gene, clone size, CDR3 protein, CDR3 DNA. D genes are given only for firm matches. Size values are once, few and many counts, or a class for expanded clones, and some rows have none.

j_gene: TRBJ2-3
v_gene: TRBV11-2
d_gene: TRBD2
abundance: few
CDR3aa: CASSSNSGGAGDTQYF
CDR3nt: TGTGCCAGCAGCTCCAATAGCGGGGGGGCCGGAGATACGCAGTATTTT

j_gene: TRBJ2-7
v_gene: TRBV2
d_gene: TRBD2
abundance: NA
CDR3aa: CASTGVTSGRGGSYEQYF
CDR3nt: TGTGCCAGCACCGGAGTAACTAGCGGGAGAGGCGGCTCCTACGAGCAGTACTTC

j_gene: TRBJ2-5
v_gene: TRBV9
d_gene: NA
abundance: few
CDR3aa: CASSVEGATLETQYF
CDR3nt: TGTGCCAGCAGCGTAGAGGGAGCAACCCTGGAGACCCAGTACTTC

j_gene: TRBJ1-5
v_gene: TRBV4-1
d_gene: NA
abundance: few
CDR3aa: CASSPSPGVSNQPQHF
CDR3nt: TGCGCCAGCAGCCCTAGTCCCGGGGTTAGCAATCAGCCCCAGCATTTT

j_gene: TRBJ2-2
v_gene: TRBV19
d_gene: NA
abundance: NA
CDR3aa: CASRIGGANTGELFF
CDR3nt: TGTGCCAGTAGAATTGGGGGCGCAAACACCGGGGAGCTGTTTTTT

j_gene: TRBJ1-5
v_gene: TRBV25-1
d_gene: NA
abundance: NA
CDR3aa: CASSDQSNQPQHF
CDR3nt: TGTGCCAGCAGTGATCAGAGCAATCAGCCCCAGCATTTT

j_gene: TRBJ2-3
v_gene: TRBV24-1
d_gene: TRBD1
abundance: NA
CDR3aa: CATSDLGQGDVSTDTQYF
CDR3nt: TGTGCCACCAGTGACTTGGGACAGGGGGACGTTTCCACAGATACGCAGTATTTT

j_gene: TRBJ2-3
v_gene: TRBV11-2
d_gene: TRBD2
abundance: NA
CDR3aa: CALRGRLAGGPEGTDTQYF
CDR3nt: TGTGCCCTAAGGGGTCGACTAGCGGGGGGGCCGGAGGGCACAGATACGCAGTATTTT

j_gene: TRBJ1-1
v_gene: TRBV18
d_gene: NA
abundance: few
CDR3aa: CATHMPSHTEAFF
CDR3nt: TGTGCCACCCATATGCCTTCTCACACTGAAGCTTTCTTT

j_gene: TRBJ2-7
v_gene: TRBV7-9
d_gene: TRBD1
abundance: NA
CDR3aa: CASSLSGQGAYEQYF
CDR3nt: TGTGCCAGCAGCTTATCCGGACAGGGGGCCTACGAGCAGTACTTC

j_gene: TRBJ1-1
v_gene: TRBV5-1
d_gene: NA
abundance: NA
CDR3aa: CASSQQDPGTEAFF
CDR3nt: TGCGCCAGCAGTCAACAGGATCCGGGGACTGAAGCTTTCTTT

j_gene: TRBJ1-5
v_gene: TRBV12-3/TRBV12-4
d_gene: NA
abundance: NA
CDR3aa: CASTMRVGSNQPQHF
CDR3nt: TGTGCCAGCACCATGAGGGTGGGAAGCAATCAGCCCCAGCATTTT

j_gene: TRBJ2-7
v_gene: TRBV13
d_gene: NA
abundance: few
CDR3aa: CASSTGTYEQYF
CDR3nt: TGTGCCAGCAGCACCGGAACCTACGAGCAGTACTTC

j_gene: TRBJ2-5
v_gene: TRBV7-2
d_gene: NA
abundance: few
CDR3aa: CASSYVTETQYF
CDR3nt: TGTGCCAGCAGCTACGTAACGGAGACCCAGTACTTC

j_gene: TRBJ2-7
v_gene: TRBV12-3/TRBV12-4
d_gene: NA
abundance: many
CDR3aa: CASSLVGDEQYF
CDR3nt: TGTGCCAGCAGTTTGGTCGGGGACGAGCAGTACTTC

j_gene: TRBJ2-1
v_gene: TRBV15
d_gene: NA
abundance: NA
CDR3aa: CATSGRVVVIDEQFF
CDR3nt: TGTGCCACCAGCGGACGAGTGGTGGTAATCGATGAGCAGTTCTTC

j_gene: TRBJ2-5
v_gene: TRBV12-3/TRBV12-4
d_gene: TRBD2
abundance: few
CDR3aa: CASRREAGETQYF
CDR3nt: TGTGCCAGCAGGCGGGAGGCCGGGGAGACCCAGTACTTC